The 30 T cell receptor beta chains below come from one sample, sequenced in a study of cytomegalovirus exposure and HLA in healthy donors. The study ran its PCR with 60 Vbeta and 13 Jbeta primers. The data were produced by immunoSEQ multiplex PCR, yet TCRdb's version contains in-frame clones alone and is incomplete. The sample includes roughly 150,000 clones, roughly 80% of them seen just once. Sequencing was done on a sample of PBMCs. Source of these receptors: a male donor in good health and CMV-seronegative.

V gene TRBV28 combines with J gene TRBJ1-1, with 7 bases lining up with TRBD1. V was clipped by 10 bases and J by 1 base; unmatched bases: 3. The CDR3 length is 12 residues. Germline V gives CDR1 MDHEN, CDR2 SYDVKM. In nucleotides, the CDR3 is TGTGCCACCCGGACAGGGAACACTGAAGCTTTCTTT. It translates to CATRTGNTEAFF.

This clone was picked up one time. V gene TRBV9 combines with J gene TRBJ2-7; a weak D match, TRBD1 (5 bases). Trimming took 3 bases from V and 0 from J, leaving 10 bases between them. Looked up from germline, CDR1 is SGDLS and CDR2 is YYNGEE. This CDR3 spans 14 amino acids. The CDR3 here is CASSATGISYEQYF. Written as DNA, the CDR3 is TGTGCCAGCAGCGCCACAGGTATCTCCTACGAGCAGTACTTC.

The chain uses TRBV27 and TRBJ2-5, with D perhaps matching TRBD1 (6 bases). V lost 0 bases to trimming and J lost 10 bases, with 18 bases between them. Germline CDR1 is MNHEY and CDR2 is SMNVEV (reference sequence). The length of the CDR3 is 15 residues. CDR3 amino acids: CASSLSQTPKGDQYF. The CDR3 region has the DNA TGTGCCAGCAGTTTATCGCAGACGCCCAAGGGGGACCAGTACTTC.

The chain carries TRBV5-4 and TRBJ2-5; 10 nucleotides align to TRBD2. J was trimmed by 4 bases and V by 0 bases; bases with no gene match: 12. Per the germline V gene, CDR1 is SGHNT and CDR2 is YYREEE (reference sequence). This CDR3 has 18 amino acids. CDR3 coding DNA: TGTGCCAGCAGCTTGGGTCCCTCTCCAGCGGGGGGGCGAGAGACCCAGTACTTC. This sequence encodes CASSLGPSPAGGRETQYF.

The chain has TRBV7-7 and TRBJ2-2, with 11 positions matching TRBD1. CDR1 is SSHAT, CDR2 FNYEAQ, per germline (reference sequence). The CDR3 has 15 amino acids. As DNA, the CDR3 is TGTGCTACCAAGCGCCCGGACAGGGGGCCCGGGGAGCTGTTTTTT. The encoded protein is CATKRPDRGPGELFF.

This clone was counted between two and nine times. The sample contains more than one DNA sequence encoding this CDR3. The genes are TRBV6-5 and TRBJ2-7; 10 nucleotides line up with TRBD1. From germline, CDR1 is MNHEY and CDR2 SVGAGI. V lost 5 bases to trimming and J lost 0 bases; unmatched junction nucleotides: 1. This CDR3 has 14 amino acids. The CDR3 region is CASSRTGGSYEQYF. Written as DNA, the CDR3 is TGTGCCAGCAGTCGGACAGGGGGCTCCTACGAGCAGTACTTC.

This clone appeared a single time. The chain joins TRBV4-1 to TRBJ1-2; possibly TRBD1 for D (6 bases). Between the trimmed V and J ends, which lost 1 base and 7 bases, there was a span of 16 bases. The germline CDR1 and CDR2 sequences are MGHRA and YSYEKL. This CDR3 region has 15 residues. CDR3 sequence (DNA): TGCGCCAGCAGCCAAGGGGCAGGGGATATCGGTGGCTACACCTTC. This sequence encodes CASSQGAGDIGGYTF.

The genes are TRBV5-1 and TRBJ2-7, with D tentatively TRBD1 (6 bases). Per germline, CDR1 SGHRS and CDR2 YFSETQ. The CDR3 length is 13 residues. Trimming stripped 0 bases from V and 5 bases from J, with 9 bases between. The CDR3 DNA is TGCGCCAGCAGCTTGGAGGGGGTGGACGAGCAGTACTTC. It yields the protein CASSLEGVDEQYF. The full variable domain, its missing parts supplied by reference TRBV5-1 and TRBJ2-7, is KAGVTQTPRYLIKTRGQQVTLSCSPISGHRSVSWYQQTPGQGLQFLFEYFSETQRNKGNFPGRFSGRQFSNSRSEMNVSTLELGDSALYLCASSLEGVDEQYFGPGTRLTVT.

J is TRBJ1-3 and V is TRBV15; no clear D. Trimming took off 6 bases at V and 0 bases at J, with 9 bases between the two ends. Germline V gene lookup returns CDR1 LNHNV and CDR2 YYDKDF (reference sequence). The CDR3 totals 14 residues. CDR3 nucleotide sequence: TGTGCCACCAGTCTAGGGAGCTCTGGAAACACCATATATTTT. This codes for CATSLGSSGNTIYF.

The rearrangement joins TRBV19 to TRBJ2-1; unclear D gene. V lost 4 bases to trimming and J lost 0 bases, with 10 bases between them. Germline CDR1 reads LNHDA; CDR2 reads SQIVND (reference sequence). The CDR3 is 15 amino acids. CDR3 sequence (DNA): TGTGCCAGTAGTACCCGACGGAGCTCCTACAATGAGCAGTTCTTC. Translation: CASSTRRSSYNEQFF.

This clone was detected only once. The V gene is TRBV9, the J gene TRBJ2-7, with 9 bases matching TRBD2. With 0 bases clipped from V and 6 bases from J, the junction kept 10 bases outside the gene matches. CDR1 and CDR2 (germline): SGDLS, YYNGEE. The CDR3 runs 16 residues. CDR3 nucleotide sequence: TGTGCCAGCAGCGTAGGGGGCGGGGGGGAACCTACCGAGCAGTACTTC. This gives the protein CASSVGGGGEPTEQYF.

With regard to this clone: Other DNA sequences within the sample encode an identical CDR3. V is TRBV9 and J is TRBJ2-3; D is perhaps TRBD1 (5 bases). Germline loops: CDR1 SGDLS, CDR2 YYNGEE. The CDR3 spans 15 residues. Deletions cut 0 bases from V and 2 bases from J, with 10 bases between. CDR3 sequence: CASSVGSGSTDTQYF. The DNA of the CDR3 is TGTGCCAGCAGCGTAGGGTCAGGGTCCACAGATACGCAGTATTTT.

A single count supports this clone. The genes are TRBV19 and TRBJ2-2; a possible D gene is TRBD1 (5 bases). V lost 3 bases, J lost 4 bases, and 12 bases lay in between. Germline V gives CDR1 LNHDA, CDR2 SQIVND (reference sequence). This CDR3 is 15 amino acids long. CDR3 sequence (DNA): TGTGCCAGTAGTATCAATACAGGATCCACCGGGGAGCTGTTTTTT. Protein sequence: CASSINTGSTGELFF.

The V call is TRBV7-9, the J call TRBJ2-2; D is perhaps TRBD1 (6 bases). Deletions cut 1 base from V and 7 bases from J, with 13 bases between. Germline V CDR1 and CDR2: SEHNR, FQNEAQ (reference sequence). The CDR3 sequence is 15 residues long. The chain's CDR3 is CASSLVGALNGELFF. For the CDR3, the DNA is TGTGCCAGCAGCTTAGTGGGGGCGCTTAACGGGGAGCTGTTTTTT.

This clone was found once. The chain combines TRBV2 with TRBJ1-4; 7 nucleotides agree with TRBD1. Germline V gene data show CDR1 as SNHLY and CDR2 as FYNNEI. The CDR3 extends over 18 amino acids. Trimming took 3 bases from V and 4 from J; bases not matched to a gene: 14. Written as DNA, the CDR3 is TGTGCCAGCAGTGAGACGGGACAGCGACCTTTCCGTAATGAAAAACTGTTTTTT. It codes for CASSETGQRPFRNEKLFF.

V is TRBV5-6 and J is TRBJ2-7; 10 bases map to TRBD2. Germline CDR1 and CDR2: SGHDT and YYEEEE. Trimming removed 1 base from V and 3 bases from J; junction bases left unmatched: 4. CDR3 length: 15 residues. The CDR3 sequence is CASSLLASGSYEQYF. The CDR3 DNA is TGTGCCAGCAGCTTGTTGGCTAGCGGGAGCTACGAGCAGTACTTC.

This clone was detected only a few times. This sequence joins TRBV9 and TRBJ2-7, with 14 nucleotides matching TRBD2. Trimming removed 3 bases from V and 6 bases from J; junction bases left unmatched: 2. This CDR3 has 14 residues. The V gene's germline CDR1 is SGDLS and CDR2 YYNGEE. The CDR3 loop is CASSAGLAGVEQYF. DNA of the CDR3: TGTGCCAGCAGCGCGGGACTAGCGGGAGTCGAGCAGTACTTC.

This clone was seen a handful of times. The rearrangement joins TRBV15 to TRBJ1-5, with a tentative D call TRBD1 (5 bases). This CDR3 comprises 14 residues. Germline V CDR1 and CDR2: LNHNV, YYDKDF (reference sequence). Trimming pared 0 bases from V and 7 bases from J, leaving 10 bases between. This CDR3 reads CATSRESAGQPQHF. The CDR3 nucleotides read TGTGCCACCAGCAGAGAGTCGGCAGGGCAGCCCCAGCATTTT.

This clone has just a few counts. The CDR3 loop is CASSLPGMGQPQHF. The CDR3, as DNA: TGTGCCAGCAGCTTACCGGGGATGGGACAGCCCCAGCATTTT. The chain recombines TRBV7-9 with TRBJ1-5; D is unresolved. The CDR3 length is 14 residues. The V gene's germline CDR1 is SEHNR and CDR2 FQNEAQ (reference sequence). Between the trimmed V and J ends, which lost 2 bases and 7 bases, there was a span of 12 bases. Using reference TRBV7-9 and TRBJ1-5 for the parts outside the CDR3, the full variable domain is DTGVSQNPRHKITKRGQNVTFRCDPISEHNRLYWYRQTLGQGPEFLTYFQNEAQLEKSRLLSDRFSAERPKGSFSTLEIQRTEQGDSAMYLCASSLPGMGQPQHFGDGTRLSIL.

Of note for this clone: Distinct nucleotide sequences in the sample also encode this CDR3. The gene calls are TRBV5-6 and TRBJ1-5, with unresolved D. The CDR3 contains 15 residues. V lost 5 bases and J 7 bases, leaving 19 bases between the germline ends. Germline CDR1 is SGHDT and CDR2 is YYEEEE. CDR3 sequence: CASSQARGVGQPQHF. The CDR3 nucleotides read TGTGCCAGCAGTCAAGCCCGCGGGGTTGGCCAGCCCCAGCATTTT.

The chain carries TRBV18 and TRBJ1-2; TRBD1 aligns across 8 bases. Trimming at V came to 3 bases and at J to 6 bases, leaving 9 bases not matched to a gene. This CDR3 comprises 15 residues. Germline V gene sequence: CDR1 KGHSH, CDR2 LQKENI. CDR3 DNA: TGTGCCAGCTCACCCCTACCGGTACAGGGGGATGGCTACACCTTC. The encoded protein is CASSPLPVQGDGYTF.

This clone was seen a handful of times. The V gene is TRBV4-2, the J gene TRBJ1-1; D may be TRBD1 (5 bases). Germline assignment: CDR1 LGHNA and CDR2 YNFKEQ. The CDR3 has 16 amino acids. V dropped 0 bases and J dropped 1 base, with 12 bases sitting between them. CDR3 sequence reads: CASSQDRQTTNTEAFF. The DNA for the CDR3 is TGTGCCAGCAGCCAAGATAGACAGACAACGAACACTGAAGCTTTCTTT.

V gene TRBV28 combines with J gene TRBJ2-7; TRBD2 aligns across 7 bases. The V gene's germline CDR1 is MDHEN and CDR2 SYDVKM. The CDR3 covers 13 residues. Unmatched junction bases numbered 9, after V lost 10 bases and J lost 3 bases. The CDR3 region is CATRTGGGYEQYF. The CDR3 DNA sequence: TGTGCCACCAGAACTGGCGGGGGCTACGAGCAGTACTTC.

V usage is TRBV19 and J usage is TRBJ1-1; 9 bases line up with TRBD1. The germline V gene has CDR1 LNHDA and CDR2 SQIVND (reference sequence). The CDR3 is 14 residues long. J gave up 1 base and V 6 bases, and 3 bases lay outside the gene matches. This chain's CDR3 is CASSPGQGNTEAFF. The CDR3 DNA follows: TGTGCCAGTAGCCCGGGACAGGGGAACACTGAAGCTTTCTTT.

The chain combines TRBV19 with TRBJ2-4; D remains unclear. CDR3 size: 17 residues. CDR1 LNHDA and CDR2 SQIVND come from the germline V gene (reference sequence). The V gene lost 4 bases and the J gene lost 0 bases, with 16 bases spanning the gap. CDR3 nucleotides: TGTGCCAGTAGTACATCCTCAGGATTGCTAGCCAAAAACATTCAGTACTTC. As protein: CASSTSSGLLAKNIQYF. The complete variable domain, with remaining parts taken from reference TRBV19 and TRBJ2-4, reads DGGITQSPKYLFRKEGQNVTLSCEQNLNHDAMYWYRQDPGQGLRLIYYSQIVNDFQKGDIAEGYSVSREKKESFPLTVTSAQKNPTAFYLCASSTSSGLLAKNIQYFGAGTRLSVL.

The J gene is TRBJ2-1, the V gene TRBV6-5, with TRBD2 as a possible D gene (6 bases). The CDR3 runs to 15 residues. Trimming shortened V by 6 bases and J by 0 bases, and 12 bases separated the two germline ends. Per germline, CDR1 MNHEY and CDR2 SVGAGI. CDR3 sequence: CASSLDGSSYNEQFF. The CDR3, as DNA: TGTGCCAGCAGCCTTGACGGGAGCTCCTACAATGAGCAGTTCTTC.

The CDR3 is CASSQDSQGGWNTQYF. CDR3 nucleotides: TGTGCCAGCAGCCAAGATTCGCAGGGGGGCTGGAATACGCAGTATTTT. The J gene is TRBJ2-3, the V gene TRBV4-2; TRBD1 might be the D (7 bases). The CDR3 spans 16 residues. V was shortened by 0 bases and J by 7 bases, with 17 bases between the two germline ends. Germline CDR1 LGHNA, CDR2 YNFKEQ.

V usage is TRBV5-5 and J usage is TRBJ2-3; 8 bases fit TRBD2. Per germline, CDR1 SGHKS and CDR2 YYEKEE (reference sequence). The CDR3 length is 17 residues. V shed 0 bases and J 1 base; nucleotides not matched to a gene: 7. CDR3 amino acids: CASSLGRLAGRTDTQYF. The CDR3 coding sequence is TGTGCCAGCAGCTTGGGTCGTTTAGCGGGGCGCACAGATACGCAGTATTTT.

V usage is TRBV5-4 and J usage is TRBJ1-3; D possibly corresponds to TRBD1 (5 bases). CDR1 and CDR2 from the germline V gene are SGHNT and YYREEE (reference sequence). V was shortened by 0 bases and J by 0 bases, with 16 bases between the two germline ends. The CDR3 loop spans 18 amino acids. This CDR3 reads CASSLGGNWGNSGNTIYF. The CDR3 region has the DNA TGTGCCAGCAGCTTGGGGGGCAATTGGGGAAACTCTGGAAACACCATATATTTT. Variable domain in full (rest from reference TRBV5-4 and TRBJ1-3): ETGVTQSPTHLIKTRGQQVTLRCSSQSGHNTVSWYQQALGQGPQFIFQYYREEENGRGNFPPRFSGLQFPNYSSELNVNALELDDSALYLCASSLGGNWGNSGNTIYFGEGSWLTVV.

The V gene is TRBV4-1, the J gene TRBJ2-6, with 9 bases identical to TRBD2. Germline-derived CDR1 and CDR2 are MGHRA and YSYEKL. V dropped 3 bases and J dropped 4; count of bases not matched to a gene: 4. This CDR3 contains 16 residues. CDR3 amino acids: CASSQGLAYGANVLTF. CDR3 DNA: TGCGCCAGCAGCCAGGGACTAGCTTACGGGGCCAACGTCCTGACTTTC.